These T cell receptor beta chains were read from a single sample in a study of cytomegalovirus exposure and HLA in healthy donors. Sequencing was performed with immunoSEQ multiplex PCR; in TCRdb, only in-frame clones are kept and a portion is missing. The sample shows roughly 280,000 clones, 86% of them seen only once. Sequencing used PBMCs. The receptors here all came from a woman younger than 30 in good health and CMV-seronegative. Both conserved end residues are trimmed from each CDR3. A D gene is named only where the DNA matches it firmly.

j_gene | d_gene | v_gene | CDR3aa
TRBJ2-7 | TRBD2 | TRBV7-9 | ASSPGIGTSNYEQY
TRBJ1-2 | . | TRBV7-9 | ASSLRAGDLGYT
TRBJ1-5 | . | TRBV7-2 | ASSGDRIGQPQH
TRBJ1-1 | TRBD1 | TRBV30 | AWGTVSNTEAF
TRBJ1-3 | . | TRBV6-5 | ASSQGTGNTIY
TRBJ2-1 | TRBD1 | TRBV19 | ATAQGEEYNEQF
TRBJ1-4 | . | TRBV6-1 | ASSEARPAGGEKLF
TRBJ1-1 | TRBD1 | TRBV7-2 | ASSLWTGNTEAF
TRBJ1-4 | . | TRBV11-3 | ASSLGTDYNEKLF
TRBJ2-7 | . | TRBV7-9 | ASSPTSYEQY
TRBJ2-7 | TRBD1 | TRBV19 | ASSIDNLGAGQESYEQY